The rows below give T cell receptor beta chains drawn from one sample of a study of T cell responses to AZD1222 COVID-19 vaccine. Assay used: immunoSEQ multiplex PCR; TCRdb lists only in-frame clones, some missing. Among some 120,000 clones listed, about 90% were seen once. The sequences come from peripheral blood, collected on day 0 of MenACWY control vaccination. The receptors come from an adult in good health. Each CDR3 is given with its conserved first and last residue. The D gene is left open where the match is weak. Clone size is shown for a subset of rows, as once, few, many or a class of expanded clone.

>TRBV28|TRBD2|TRBJ2-7|.
TGTGCCAGCCAATTCGGGACTAGCGGGAGAAGTAGGTACGAGCAGTACTTC
CASQFGTSGRSRYEQYF
>TRBV30|.|TRBJ1-6|.
TGTGCCTGGAGTGATAATTCACCCCTCCACTTT
CAWSDNSPLHF
>TRBV24-1|.|TRBJ2-5|.
TGTGCCACCAGTGATTTGACCAAAGAGACCCAGTACTTC
CATSDLTKETQYF
>TRBV7-2|.|TRBJ1-5|.
TGTGCCAGCAGCTTAGACGCCAGGTCTCCCCAGCATTTT
CASSLDARSPQHF
>TRBV10-1|TRBD2|TRBJ2-3|.
TGCGCCAGCAGTGTCGGGACTAGGCGGGATACGCAGTATTTT
CASSVGTRRDTQYF
>TRBV24-1|.|TRBJ1-2|.
TGTGCCACCAGTGAAGCAAGCTTTGGAGGCTACACCTTC
CATSEASFGGYTF
>TRBV24-1|.|TRBJ2-5|.
TGTGCCACCAGTGGCCCGGGTGAGGAGACCCAGTACTTC
CATSGPGEETQYF
>TRBV5-1|TRBD1|TRBJ1-4|.
TGCGCCAGCAGCCAAGAAGGGGGCCCCAATGAAAAACTGTTTTTT
CASSQEGGPNEKLFF
>TRBV5-6|TRBD2|TRBJ2-2|few
TGTGCCAGCAGCTCATTAGGGACGGGAGGCACCGGGGAGCTGTTTTTT
CASSSLGTGGTGELFF
>TRBV2|.|TRBJ1-6|.
TGTGCCAGCAGTACTCAGGGCGGTAATTCACCCCTCCACTTT
CASSTQGGNSPLHF
>TRBV30|TRBD2|TRBJ2-1|.
TGTGCCTGGGTCAGGACTAGCGGGGCCAGCTCCTACAATGAGCAGTTCTTC
CAWVRTSGASSYNEQFF
>TRBV13|.|TRBJ1-3|.
TGTGCCAGCAGCTTAACTGGAAACACCATATATTTT
CASSLTGNTIYF
>TRBV6-5|.|TRBJ2-5|.
TGTGCCAGCAGTTCCAGGAGGCTAGAGACCCAGTACTTC
CASSSRRLETQYF
>TRBV12-5|.|TRBJ1-2|.
TGTGCTAGTGGTTCCGCCGGGGGGGACGGCTACACCTTC
CASGSAGGDGYTF
>TRBV27|TRBD2|TRBJ2-7|few
TGTGCCAGCAGTTTGCGGGAGGGCCCCTACGAGCAGTACTTC
CASSLREGPYEQYF
>TRBV23-1|.|TRBJ1-2|.
TGCGCCAGCAGTAGATCCTCTCTGCGGGGCTACACCTTC
CASSRSSLRGYTF
>TRBV13|.|TRBJ2-1|.
TGTGCCAGCAGCCCGGACTACCCGGTCTACAATGAGCAGTTCTTC
CASSPDYPVYNEQFF
>TRBV5-1|.|TRBJ2-7|.
TGCGCCAGCAGCCTACGAGGGGACTACGAGCAGTACTTC
CASSLRGDYEQYF
>TRBV19|.|TRBJ1-6|.
TGTGCCAGTAGTATCGGCGGGCCGAGCTCCTATAATTCACCCCTCCACTTT
CASSIGGPSSYNSPLHF
>TRBV5-6|TRBD1|TRBJ2-1|.
TGTGCCAGCAGCTGGGGGACAGCCTACAATGAGCAGTTCTTC
CASSWGTAYNEQFF
>TRBV3-1/TRBV3-2|.|TRBJ1-4|.
TGTGCCAGCAGCCAAGATCGGGGGTTCGGTGAAAAACTGTTTTTT
CASSQDRGFGEKLFF
>TRBV6-5|.|TRBJ2-1|.
TGTGCCAGCAGTTACTCTAGCACTGAGCAGTTCTTC
CASSYSSTEQFF
>TRBV21-1|.|TRBJ1-1|.
TGTGCCAGCAGCTGGGGGGACAGGGGGTTTATGGACACTGAAGCTTTCTTT
CASSWGDRGFMDTEAFF
>TRBV7-9|TRBD2|TRBJ2-1|.
TGTGCCAGCAGCGACCTGAGGACTAGCGGGATTGGGGAGCAGTTCTTC
CASSDLRTSGIGEQFF
>TRBV12-5|.|TRBJ2-3|.
TGTGCTAGTGGTTTTAACAGGGAAACAGATACGCAGTATTTT
CASGFNRETDTQYF
>TRBV3-1/TRBV3-2|TRBD2|TRBJ2-3|.
TGTGCCAGCAGCCAGATGGCGGGAGTAGCCGATACGCAGTATTTT
CASSQMAGVADTQYF
>TRBV7-2|TRBD1|TRBJ2-7|.
TGTGCCAGTCGGACAGGGGTCTACGAGCAGTACTTC
CASRTGVYEQYF
>TRBV5-1|.|TRBJ2-7|.
TGCGCCAGCAGCGCTTCGGACACAGGGACCGAGCAGTACTTC
CASSASDTGTEQYF
>TRBV6-4|.|TRBJ1-1|.
TGTGCCAGCAGTACCCAACAGGGAACTGAAGCTTTCTTT
CASSTQQGTEAFF
>TRBV5-1|.|TRBJ2-3|.
TGCGCCAGCAGCTTGGCGGTGAGAGATACGCAGTATTTT
CASSLAVRDTQYF
>TRBV6-5|.|TRBJ2-5|.
TGTGCCAGCAGTTTCCCCCATAGGGCGAACCAAGAGACCCAGTACTTC
CASSFPHRANQETQYF
>TRBV11-2|TRBD1|TRBJ2-7|.
TGTGCCAGCAGCTTAGTGGTGACAGGGCCCTACGAGCAGTACTTC
CASSLVVTGPYEQYF
>TRBV7-9|.|TRBJ2-5|.
TGTGCCAGCAGGTCGGGACCCGTAGAGACCCAGTACTTC
CASRSGPVETQYF
>TRBV28|.|TRBJ2-6|.
TGTGCCAGCAGTTTAAGGGGTGGGGCCAACGTCCTGACTTTC
CASSLRGGANVLTF
>TRBV6-6|.|TRBJ1-5|.
TGTGCCAGCAGTTCTGCGCAGGGGACTCAGCCCCAGCATTTT
CASSSAQGTQPQHF
>TRBV24-1|TRBD1|TRBJ2-3|.
TGTGCCACCAGTGATTCAAGGGGGCGCACAGATACGCAGTATTTT
CATSDSRGRTDTQYF
>TRBV20-1|.|TRBJ1-1|.
TGCAGTGCCGAGACGCTCACTGAAGCTTTCTTT
CSAETLTEAFF
>TRBV9|.|TRBJ2-6|.
TGTGCCAGCAGCTCCCGGTTTGGCGGCTCTGGGGCCAACGTCCTGACTTTC
CASSSRFGGSGANVLTF
>TRBV7-2|TRBD2|TRBJ2-5|.
TGTGCCAGCAGCTTAACACTAGCGGGAGAGACCCAGTACTTC
CASSLTLAGETQYF
>TRBV7-8|.|TRBJ2-6|.
TGTGCCAGCAGCTATCTCCGCTCTGGGGCCAACGTCCTGACTTTC
CASSYLRSGANVLTF
>TRBV28|.|TRBJ1-5|.
TGTGCCAGCAGGCGAACAGTCGACGAGCCCCAGCATTTT
CASRRTVDEPQHF
>TRBV24-1|TRBD1|TRBJ2-3|once
TGTGCCACCACCCCGACAGGGAACACAGATACGCAGTATTTT
CATTPTGNTDTQYF
>TRBV28|TRBD1|TRBJ2-6|.
TGTGCCAGCAGCATGACAGGGCCTTCCTCTGGGGCCAACGTCCTGACTTTC
CASSMTGPSSGANVLTF
>TRBV28|TRBD1|TRBJ2-7|.
TGTGCCAGCAGTCAGCGACAGGGCCGGGTCGAGCAGTACTTC
CASSQRQGRVEQYF
>TRBV15|.|TRBJ1-5|.
TGTGCCACCAGCAGAGATCCCCGAGACAGTAGCAATCAGCCCCAGCATTTT
CATSRDPRDSSNQPQHF